Sequencing of this T cell receptor (beta chain) was carried out in a study of blood T cell repertoires in COVID-19 (dated by TCRdb to about 2020). Broadly, across the study: Samples covering the acute and convalescent phases of COVID-19 were provided by collaborators in the United States, Italy and Spain. The material from the prospective study consisted of cDNA or gDNA derived from T cells, B-cell-depleted T cells, or PBMCs. The samples were drawn from two sources: the first 160 participants of the ongoing ImmuneRACE study, and 1,000 to 1,500 subjects contributed by 6 global collaborators. Subjects who had been exposed to COVID-19, were actively infected with it, or had recovered from it provided the deeply sampled blood TCRbeta repertoires that made up the dataset. Where available, HLA class I and class II types were obtained from metadata supplied by the sample provider rather than from assay-based typing. A freely available public database, intended as a resource for researchers studying the immune response to SARS-CoV-2, is where the repertoires were released. Sample metadata almost always included a de-identified subject ID, COVID-19 status, age in years and sex.

The germline V gene encodes CDR1 MNHEY and CDR2 SMNVEV (reference sequence). The germline ends are 17 bases apart after V is trimmed by 10 bases and J by 3 bases. Measured from the cysteine to the phenylalanine, the CDR3 is 14 residues long. Only the CDR3 region is kept as DNA, spanning 42 bases read in frame from base 1. At one collaborating source in Seattle, patients were enrolled during active infection and were followed longitudinally through the course of disease. Each collaborating institution followed its own protocols to collect whole blood in K2EDTA tubes. Collaborator samples were shipped for TCRbeta analysis as frozen whole blood, isolated PBMCs, or DNA extracted from either sample type. This clone has just one count. Its antigen is still unknown. No base quality values were provided; no much bigger clone lies one nucleotide off. TCRbeta CDR3 regions were amplified from genomic DNA by means of the immunoSEQ Assay, a bias-controlled multiplex PCR. On the study's bioinformatics: Nucleated cell counts per sample were estimated from amplification of reference gene primers within the assay. Sequence reads were collapsed and filtered to measure the absolute abundance of every unique TCRbeta CDR3 rearrangement. For each sample, productive Simpson clonality was calculated as the square root of Simpson's diversity index over productive rearrangements. The clones in this table, taken by TCRdb from immuneACCESS, are in-frame only. Not every clone is retained; where verified, under half of the shortfall comes from an unresolved V gene, and the cause of the rest is unknown. V, J and clone size were drawn from that table, and D and trimming were deduced from the DNA. The sample records 300,000 to 400,000 clones, more than 70% of which are singletons. Around 3% of the sample goes to the ten largest clones.

General findings and caveats noted by the study authors: The quantity of clinical and demographic metadata differed by source and by participant and was supplied without curation.

The sequence joins TRBV27 to TRBJ2-3; TRBD2 is perhaps the D gene, given 6 matching bases. This clonotype was obtained from a woman aged 25 to 39 with COVID-19, enrolled during active disease. Material for sequencing was peripheral blood. In nucleotide form, the sequence is TGTGCCATCCGACCTAGCGTTGTAACAGATACGCAGTATTTT. This encodes CAIRPSVVTDTQYF.